This T cell receptor beta chain comes out of a study of CD8+ T cells in alopecia areata. Specified treatment: oral pan-JAK inhibitor, 5-10 mg twice daily. Worth noting for this clone: Its specificity is not known.

General study findings and limits: Lesional scalp, especially alopecia totalis/universalis, showed higher clonality than normal scalp.

The V end was cut by 6 bases, the J end by 8 bases, with 13 bases between. The CDR3 length is 11 residues. Germline lookup yields CDR1 SQVTM and CDR2 ANQGSEA. Once RNA had been extracted, it was reverse transcribed into cDNA to act as the sequencing template. Sequencing used immunoSEQ multiplex PCR; TCRdb keeps in-frame clones, though not all of them. The sample has just under 65,000 clones, approximately 44% seen once; the top ten hold around 21%. The gene calls are TRBV29-1 and TRBJ1-2; D may be TRBD1 (6 bases). The TCR originated in a human donor with alopecia areata. Sequences were derived from CD8+ T cells sorted from blood, sampled at approximately week 36, from a patient treated with tofacitinib. The CDR3 loop is CSVTSGDGYTF. CDR3 nucleotide sequence: TGCAGCGTCACCTCAGGGGACGGCTACACCTTC.